This T cell receptor beta chain was profiled in a study of cytomegalovirus exposure and HLA in healthy donors. The PCR employed 60 Vbeta primers together with 13 Jbeta primers. TCRdb's table, derived via immunoSEQ multiplex PCR, lists solely in-frame clones and lacks some. The sample shows some 150,000 clones, approximately 80% of them seen only once. V lost 0 bases and J lost 7, with 7 bases in between. Germline CDR1 reads SGHRS; CDR2 reads YFSETQ. The CDR3 is made up of 12 amino acids. The chain couples TRBV5-1 to TRBJ1-1; no clear D. The sequenced sample was PBMCs. This TCR came from a young man in good health and CMV-seropositive. In nucleotides, the CDR3 is TGCGCCAGCAGCTTGGTCGGAGTTGAAGCTTTCTTT. Translating it yields CASSLVGVEAFF. Full variable domain (missing parts from reference TRBV5-1 and TRBJ1-1): KAGVTQTPRYLIKTRGQQVTLSCSPISGHRSVSWYQQTPGQGLQFLFEYFSETQRNKGNFPGRFSGRQFSNSRSEMNVSTLELGDSALYLCASSLVGVEAFFGQGTRLTVV.